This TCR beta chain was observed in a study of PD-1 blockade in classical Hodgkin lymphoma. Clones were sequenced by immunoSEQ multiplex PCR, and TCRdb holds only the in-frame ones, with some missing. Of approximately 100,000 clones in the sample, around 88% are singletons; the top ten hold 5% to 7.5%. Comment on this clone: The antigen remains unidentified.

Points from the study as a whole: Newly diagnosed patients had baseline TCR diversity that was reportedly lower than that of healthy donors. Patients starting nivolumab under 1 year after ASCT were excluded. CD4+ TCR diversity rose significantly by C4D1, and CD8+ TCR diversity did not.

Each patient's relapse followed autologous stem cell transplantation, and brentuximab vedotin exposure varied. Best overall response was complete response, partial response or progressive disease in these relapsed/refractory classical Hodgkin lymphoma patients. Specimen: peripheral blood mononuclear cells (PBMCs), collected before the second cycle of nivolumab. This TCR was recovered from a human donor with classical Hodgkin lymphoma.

The CDR3 region is CSVGTPWADYGYTF. CDR3 DNA sequence: TGCAGCGTTGGAACCCCTTGGGCGGACTATGGCTACACCTTC. J is TRBJ1-2 and V is TRBV29-1; D is ambiguous. The germline V and J ends were trimmed by 4 bases and 3 bases, with 15 bases remaining between them. There are 14 residues in the CDR3. Germline loops: CDR1 SQVTM, CDR2 ANQGSEA. The whole variable domain, remainder taken from reference TRBV29-1 and TRBJ1-2, is SAVISQKPSRDICQRGTSLTIQCQVDSQVTMMFWYRQQPGQSLTLIATANQGSEATYESGFVIDKFPISRPNLTFSTLTVSNMSPEDSSIYLCSVGTPWADYGYTFGSGTRLTVV.